This T cell receptor beta chain was documented in a study of T cell changes during pregnancy in multiple sclerosis. The germline V gene has CDR1 MDHEN and CDR2 SYDVKM. The CDR3 is 17 residues long. The J segment lost 2 bases and the V segment lost 3 bases, leaving 8 bases of the junction unmatched. The table came from immunoSEQ multiplex PCR; TCRdb's copy has only in-frame clones and leaves some out. The sample yields 55,000 or so clones, 80% to 90% seen once. The chain joins TRBV28 to TRBJ1-3, with TRBD1 matching 9 bases. The source of this sequence is a female donor with multiple sclerosis, enrolled in a pregnancy study. Sequenced here: CD4+ T cells from peripheral blood mononuclear cells, sampled in the first trimester of pregnancy. The CDR3 nucleotides read TGTGCCAGCAGTTTCGGGACAGGGACGATTACTGGAAACACCATATATTTT. It encodes CASSFGTGTITGNTIYF.